This TCR beta chain was documented in a study of regulatory and conventional T cells in RAG deficiency. The CDR3 loop spans 14 amino acids. Germline V CDR1 and CDR2: MNHEY, SMNVEV (reference sequence). Trimming removed 5 bases from V and 8 bases from J, with 18 bases in between. Points from the study as a whole: These Omenn syndrome Treg sorts may hold peripherally activated cells instead. Patient subsets had shorter CDR3s; Omenn Treg-Tconv overlap exceeded 75%. Shannon entropy fell and Simpson indices rose in RAG-deficient patients.

Clones were sequenced by immunoSEQ multiplex PCR, and TCRdb holds only the in-frame ones, with some missing. Among 30,000 to 35,000 clones listed, 70% to 90% were seen once. In regard to this clone: What it binds is not known.

These data were also reused for a study on regulatory T cells. From that study: Amplification used 52 TRBV primers and 13 TRBJ primers. Patient repertoires had restricted TRB V-J pairs and skewed V and J usage, most in Tregs.

This sequence joins TRBV27 and TRBJ1-2; D gene unclear. The receptor comes from a human donor in good health. The sequenced sample consisted of CD8+ T cells sorted from blood. CDR3 bases: TGTGCCAGCAGTCCCTACCCCGCTGGGGAAGGCTACACCTTC. Its translation is CASSPYPAGEGYTF.